This passage covers 3 T cell receptor beta chains from one sample sequenced in a study of blood T cell repertoires in COVID-19. TCRdb's copy holds only in-frame clones and misses some; the assay was immunoSEQ multiplex PCR. The sample shows fewer than 450,000 clones, roughly 87% of them seen only once. Material: PBMCs or T cells enriched from blood (not recorded which). The receptor set was obtained from a woman in her 30s who had recovered from COVID-19.

This chain uses TRBV6-5 with TRBJ2-5; TRBD1 matches at 9 bases. Germline V gene sequence: CDR1 MNHEY, CDR2 SVGAGI. This CDR3 has 14 amino acids. The junction had 3 bases not matched to a gene; V was cut back by 4 bases and J by 3 bases. The CDR3 loop is CASSSRTGEETQYF. CDR3 bases: TGTGCCAGCAGTTCTCGGACAGGGGAAGAGACCCAGTACTTC.

CDR3 nucleotide sequence: TGTGCCAGCAGCCAAGATCAGACAGGGAACACCGGGGAGCTGTTTTTT. As protein: CASSQDQTGNTGELFF. V is TRBV3-1 (or the pseudogene TRBV3-2) and J is TRBJ2-2; tentative D call: TRBD1 (6 bases). In germline, CDR1 is LGHDT, CDR2 YNNKEL (reference sequence). Trimming removed 0 bases from V and 1 base from J, with 9 bases in between. There are 16 residues in the CDR3.

This clone is a singleton in its sample. The chain combines TRBV7-8 with TRBJ2-3; 9 bases map to TRBD1. CDR3 size: 16 residues. Per the germline V gene, CDR1 is SGHVS and CDR2 is FQNEAQ. The V gene end was trimmed by 5 bases and the J gene end by 2 bases; junction bases not matched to a gene: 8. This CDR3 is CASSLTNRGPTDTQYF. Here the CDR3 DNA reads TGTGCCAGCAGCCTAACGAACAGGGGGCCCACAGATACGCAGTATTTT.